This T cell receptor beta chain was profiled in a study of radiation and T cells in renal cell carcinoma. Findings and limits, study-wide: In blood, top tumor clones expanded by 2 weeks, shrinking by 4.

Germline values: CDR1 LNHDA, CDR2 SQIVND (reference sequence). The V end lost 7 bases, the J end lost 5 bases, and 11 bases lay between the germline ends. CDR3 length: 12 amino acids. Sequenced by immunoSEQ multiplex PCR; TCRdb stores in-frame clones only, minus some. This table holds about 78,000 clones, 80% to 90% found once. Documented time point: blood 4 weeks post-SBRT, at nephrectomy. Described treatment: 15 Gy SBRT to primary tumor, nephrectomy 4 weeks later. Concerning this clone itself: Its cognate antigen is unknown.

The receptor was derived from a woman in her seventies with renal cell carcinoma. The chain uses TRBV19 and TRBJ2-5; D might be TRBD1 (5 bases). The sample here was blood, taken from a patient whose treatment included radiotherapy and nephrectomy. CDR3 protein: CASKGLGETQYF. DNA for the CDR3: TGTGCCAGTAAGGGGTTAGGGGAGACCCAGTACTTC.